A single sample gave rise to the 4 T cell receptor beta chains below, sequenced in a study of blood T cell repertoires in COVID-19. Clones were read by immunoSEQ multiplex PCR, and TCRdb kept only the in-frame ones, dropping some. The data contain some 100,000 clones, about 81% of them singletons. Sequenced input: peripheral blood. Source of these receptors: an older woman with acute or convalescent COVID-19.

This chain connects TRBV20-1 to TRBJ2-7; a possible D gene is TRBD2 (5 bases). In germline, CDR1 is DFQATT, CDR2 SNEGSKA (reference sequence). The CDR3 extends over 11 amino acids. The CDR3 here is CGGAFEYEQYF. Written as DNA, the CDR3 is TGCGGAGGAGCCTTTGAATACGAGCAGTACTTC.

The V gene is TRBV3-1 (or the pseudogene TRBV3-2), the J gene TRBJ1-5; D may be TRBD1 (5 bases). CDR1 is LGHDT, CDR2 YNNKEL, per germline (reference sequence). This CDR3 is 15 amino acids long. Trimming pared 0 bases from V and 4 bases from J, leaving 10 bases between. The DNA for the CDR3 is TGTGCCAGCAGCCAAGAGGGCAGGGTTAATCAGCCCCAGCATTTT. It is translated as CASSQEGRVNQPQHF.

The chain uses TRBV30 and TRBJ2-5; D remains ambiguous. The ends were cut back, 3 bases at V and 4 bases at J, with 15 bases in the middle. This CDR3 comprises 14 residues. The germline gives CDR1 GTSNPN, CDR2 SVGIG (reference sequence). The CDR3 coding sequence is TGTGCCTGGAGGGCAAGTTGGTCGGGAGAGACCCAGTACTTC. Protein product: CAWRASWSGETQYF. Looking up the rest from reference TRBV30 and TRBJ2-5 gives the full variable domain: SQTIHQWPATLVQPVGSPLSLECTVEGTSNPNLYWYRQAAGRGLQLLFYSVGIGQISSEVPQNLSASRPQDRQFILSSKKLLLSDSGFYLCAWRASWSGETQYFGPGTRLLVL.

The rearrangement links TRBV11-1 to TRBJ1-6, with 9 bases identical to TRBD1. Losses at the gene ends were 5 bases for V and 9 bases for J; bases not matched to a gene: 5. The CDR3 runs to 14 residues. The V gene's germline CDR1 is SGHAT and CDR2 FQDESV (reference sequence). As DNA, the CDR3 is TGTGCCAGCAGCACACGACAGGGGGGTTCACCCCTCCACTTT. It specifies CASSTRQGGSPLHF.